A selection of T cell receptor beta chains follows, all from one sample in a study of vaccination and CD4 T cells after COVID-19. MiXCR, applied by TCRdb to the PCR reads, yields one record per CDR3 protein. The table has 25,000 to 30,000 distinct CDR3 sequences, approximately 48% seen once. The starting material was CD4+ T cells from blood, obtained about 7 months after SARS-CoV-2 vaccination. The receptors were sampled from a human donor who had recovered from COVID-19. The CDR3 runs from the conserved cysteine through the conserved F or W. D genes are given only for firm matches. The listing skips clone size in some rows; elsewhere it reads once, few, many or a size class.

v_call	j_call	clone_size	d_call	cdr3_aa	cdr3_nt
TRBV27	TRBJ1-5	few	NA	CASRATGIQPQHF	TGTGCCAGCAGAGCTACAGGGATCCAGCCCCAGCATTTT
TRBV6-2/TRBV6-3	TRBJ2-1	NA	NA	CASSYTDSTYNEQFF	TGTGCCAGCAGTTACACCGATAGCACGTACAATGAGCAGTTCTTC
TRBV7-9	TRBJ2-7	NA	NA	CASSLREVSYEQYF	TGTGCCAGCAGCTTAAGGGAGGTCTCCTACGAGCAGTACTTC
TRBV20-1	TRBJ1-5	few	NA	CSATEDPPGPQHF	TGCAGTGCTACGGAAGACCCCCCGGGGCCCCAGCATTTT
TRBV19	TRBJ2-5	NA	TRBD2	CASSISGLAGAKGGTQYF	TGTGCCAGTAGTATCTCCGGGCTAGCGGGAGCTAAAGGTGGGACCCAGTACTTC
TRBV7-9	TRBJ2-5	few	TRBD1	CASSSTGTGTPETQYF	TGTGCCAGCAGCTCTACCGGGACAGGCACTCCAGAGACCCAGTACTTC
TRBV7-3	TRBJ2-2	once	NA	CASSGEGTGELFF	TGTGCCAGCAGTGGGGAAGGCACCGGGGAGCTGTTTTTT
TRBV7-6	TRBJ1-3	NA	NA	CASTSSISGNTIYF	TGTGCCAGCACCTCCAGCATCTCTGGAAACACCATATATTTT
TRBV10-3	TRBJ1-2	NA	TRBD1	CAIRDDRGSGYTF	TGTGCCATCAGGGACGACAGGGGAAGCGGCTACACCTTC
TRBV30	TRBJ2-7	NA	TRBD2	CAWGQVLGLADSYEQYF	TGTGCCTGGGGCCAAGTACTGGGTCTAGCGGATTCCTACGAGCAGTACTTC
TRBV24-1	TRBJ2-3	NA	TRBD1	CATSDLHGQGAADTQYF	TGTGCCACCAGTGATTTGCATGGGCAGGGGGCTGCAGATACGCAGTATTTT
TRBV27	TRBJ2-7	NA	NA	CASSPGLPRDEQYF	TGTGCCAGCAGCCCGGGCCTGCCAAGGGACGAGCAGTACTTC
TRBV7-3	TRBJ2-3	NA	NA	CASSQPPTDTQYF	TGTGCCAGCAGCCAACCTCCCACAGATACGCAGTATTTT
TRBV6-1	TRBJ1-5	NA	NA	CASSAGLNGYQPQHF	TGTGCCAGCAGTGCCGGGTTGAACGGGTATCAGCCCCAGCATTTT
TRBV28	TRBJ2-1	NA	NA	CASRGVYNEQFF	TGTGCCAGCCGTGGCGTCTACAATGAGCAGTTCTTC
TRBV7-9	TRBJ2-1	NA	TRBD1	CASSRLGQGTYNEQFF	TGTGCCAGCAGCCGCTTAGGACAGGGGACATACAATGAGCAGTTCTTC
TRBV24-1	TRBJ2-7	NA	NA	CATGLTGTRFSYEQYF	TGTGCCACCGGCCTAACGGGAACAAGGTTCTCCTACGAGCAGTACTTC
TRBV29-1	TRBJ2-1	NA	TRBD1	CSVSAQGDYNEQFF	TGCAGCGTCTCGGCACAGGGGGACTACAATGAGCAGTTCTTC
TRBV6-1	TRBJ2-1	NA	TRBD2	CASSGTSGRNEQFF	TGTGCCAGCAGTGGAACTAGCGGGAGAAATGAGCAGTTCTTC
TRBV28	TRBJ1-5	few	NA	CASSSGAHQPQHF	TGTGCCAGCAGTTCAGGGGCGCATCAGCCCCAGCATTTT
TRBV28	TRBJ2-5	NA	NA	CASSFSQETQYF	TGTGCCAGCAGTTTCTCCCAAGAGACCCAGTACTTC
TRBV20-1	TRBJ2-5	NA	TRBD2	CSATPTSGSQETQYF	TGCAGTGCTACCCCGACTAGCGGATCCCAAGAGACCCAGTACTTC
TRBV27	TRBJ2-2	few	NA	CASRYSPNTGELFF	TGTGCCAGCAGGTACAGTCCGAACACCGGGGAGCTGTTTTTT
TRBV18	TRBJ1-1	NA	NA	CASSPAQGTYTEAFF	TGTGCCAGCTCACCAGCACAGGGAACCTACACTGAAGCTTTCTTT
TRBV6-5	TRBJ2-3	few	NA	CASSSSDTQYF	TGTGCCAGCAGTTCTTCAGATACGCAGTATTTT
TRBV5-6	TRBJ1-1	NA	TRBD1	CASRRRTGPMNAFF	TGTGCCAGCAGACGAAGGACAGGACCAATGAACGCTTTCTTT
TRBV15	TRBJ1-5	medium-sized	TRBD1	CATPRDRTDQPQHF	TGTGCCACCCCCCGGGACAGGACCGATCAGCCCCAGCATTTT
TRBV15	TRBJ1-2	few	TRBD1	CATSRGTGGHGYGYTF	TGTGCCACCAGCAGAGGGACAGGGGGCCACGGCTATGGCTACACCTTC
TRBV25-1	TRBJ1-1	NA	NA	CASSPGGNTEAFF	TGTGCCAGCAGTCCGGGGGGGAACACTGAAGCTTTCTTT
TRBV6-2/TRBV6-3	TRBJ1-5	NA	NA	CASSYSPRGPSNQPQHF	TGTGCCAGCAGTTACAGCCCCAGGGGCCCTAGCAATCAGCCCCAGCATTTT
TRBV7-9	TRBJ2-7	NA	TRBD2	CASSDPTSGRAQEQYF	TGTGCCAGCAGCGACCCAACTAGCGGGAGGGCCCAAGAGCAGTACTTC
TRBV12-3/TRBV12-4	TRBJ1-6	NA	TRBD1	CASRAGTGYNSPLHF	TGTGCCAGCAGGGCCGGGACAGGGTACAATTCACCCCTCCACTTT
TRBV20-1	TRBJ2-3	once	NA	CSARVEGDTQYF	TGCAGTGCTAGAGTCGAGGGAGATACGCAGTATTTT
TRBV4-2	TRBJ2-1	NA	NA	CASSQVGSHGYNEQFF	TGTGCCAGCAGCCAGGTAGGGTCCCATGGCTACAATGAGCAGTTCTTC
TRBV7-9	TRBJ2-7	few	NA	CASSSGGADYEQYF	TGTGCCAGCAGCTCCGGCGGGGCAGACTACGAGCAGTACTTC
TRBV6-1	TRBJ2-7	NA	TRBD1	CASRGQGNDEQYF	TGTGCCAGCAGAGGACAGGGCAACGACGAGCAGTACTTC
TRBV11-2	TRBJ2-7	NA	TRBD1	CASSDPGTGGYEQYF	TGTGCCAGCAGCGACCCCGGGACAGGGGGCTACGAGCAGTACTTC
TRBV30	TRBJ2-7	NA	NA	CAWRAQGIEQYF	TGTGCCTGGAGGGCCCAGGGTATCGAGCAGTACTTC
TRBV7-3	TRBJ2-1	few	TRBD2	CASSLGTSGGEQFF	TGTGCCAGCAGCTTAGGGACTAGCGGGGGCGAGCAGTTCTTC
TRBV4-3	TRBJ2-3	NA	TRBD2	CASSHGAGGSDTQYF	TGCGCCAGCAGCCATGGAGCGGGAGGGTCAGATACGCAGTATTTT
TRBV4-1	TRBJ1-6	NA	NA	CASSRGGASPLHF	TGCGCCAGCAGCCGAGGAGGTGCTTCACCCCTCCACTTT
TRBV15	TRBJ2-2	NA	NA	CATSRKGLPNTGELFF	TGTGCCACCAGCAGAAAGGGATTACCAAACACCGGGGAGCTGTTTTTT
TRBV7-2	TRBJ2-7	NA	TRBD2	CASSLVKGREDDEQYF	TGTGCCAGCAGCTTAGTTAAGGGGCGGGAGGACGACGAGCAGTACTTC
TRBV7-3	TRBJ2-7	NA	NA	CASSWNIGLQQYF	TGTGCCAGCAGCTGGAACATAGGACTCCAGCAGTACTTC
TRBV10-3	TRBJ1-5	once	TRBD1	CATATGGDNQPQHF	TGTGCCACGGCGACAGGGGGTGACAATCAGCCCCAGCATTTT
TRBV6-1	TRBJ2-5	NA	TRBD2	CASSEGLAIKTQYF	TGTGCCAGCAGTGAAGGACTAGCCATAAAGACCCAGTACTTC
TRBV15	TRBJ1-2	few	TRBD1	CATSRERNRGEDYTF	TGTGCCACCAGCAGAGAGAGGAACAGGGGGGAGGACTACACCTTC
TRBV20-1	TRBJ1-1	NA	TRBD1	CSARDSLNTEAFF	TGCAGTGCGAGGGACAGCTTAAACACTGAAGCTTTCTTT
TRBV4-1	TRBJ1-5	NA	TRBD1	CASSPQGAEEPQHF	TGCGCCAGCAGCCCCCAGGGGGCCGAGGAGCCCCAGCATTTT
TRBV7-9	TRBJ2-2	NA	TRBD2	CASSRTSPGELFF	TGTGCCAGCAGTAGGACTAGTCCCGGGGAGCTGTTTTTT
TRBV24-1	TRBJ2-5	few	TRBD1	CATSGTGGMETQYF	TGTGCCACCAGTGGGACAGGGGGCATGGAGACCCAGTACTTC
TRBV7-9	TRBJ2-5	NA	TRBD2	CASSFPPGGGAETQYF	TGTGCCAGCAGCTTCCCTCCGGGGGGGGGCGCCGAGACCCAGTACTTC
TRBV7-2	TRBJ2-2	NA	TRBD2	CASSSTSGHTGELFF	TGTGCCAGCAGCTCTACTAGCGGGCACACCGGGGAGCTGTTTTTT
TRBV7-3	TRBJ1-5	once	NA	CASSQEERRYNQPQHF	TGCGCCAGCAGCCAAGAAGAGCGGCGCTACAATCAGCCCCAGCATTTT
TRBV2	TRBJ2-7	NA	NA	CASSVDQPDYEQYF	TGTGCCAGCAGTGTGGACCAACCGGACTACGAGCAGTACTTC
TRBV7-6	TRBJ1-1	NA	TRBD1	CASSSTGGFTEAFF	TGTGCCAGCAGCAGCACAGGGGGGTTTACTGAAGCTTTCTTT
TRBV20-1	TRBJ1-1	medium-sized	TRBD1	CSARDRRDSYTEAFF	TGCAGTGCTAGGGATCGACGGGACAGCTACACTGAAGCTTTCTTT
TRBV28	TRBJ2-6	NA	TRBD1	CASSLHQGAVGANVLTF	TGTGCCAGCAGTTTACACCAGGGGGCTGTTGGGGCCAACGTCCTGACTTTC
TRBV4-2	TRBJ2-7	NA	NA	CASSQVGGEQYF	TGTGCCAGCAGCCAAGTCGGCGGCGAGCAGTACTTC
TRBV27	TRBJ2-7	few	NA	CASSLTGPATEQYF	TGTGCCAGCAGTTTAACAGGGCCAGCTACTGAGCAGTACTTC